These 25 T cell receptor beta chains were sequenced from one sample in a study of blood T cell repertoires in COVID-19. The method was immunoSEQ multiplex PCR; TCRdb's version includes in-frame clones alone and lacks a portion of them. The table records almost 400,000 clones, roughly 90% of them present only once. The sequencing input was PBMCs or T cells enriched from blood (not recorded which). The receptors derive from a woman aged 25-40 years with acute COVID-19.

The chain recombines TRBV18 with TRBJ1-1; possible D gene TRBD1, 5 bases. The ends were cut back, 0 bases at V and 2 bases at J, with 10 bases in the middle. Germline loops: CDR1 KGHSH, CDR2 LQKENI. The CDR3 sequence is 15 residues long. CDR3 sequence (DNA): TGTGCCAGCTCACCACCGTCAGGGAAAAACACTGAAGCTTTCTTT. Amino acid sequence: CASSPPSGKNTEAFF.

The gene calls are TRBV29-1 and TRBJ1-2; D gene unclear. Trimming removed 2 bases at V and 7 bases at J, with 17 bases between. The CDR3 is 14 amino acids. Germline values: CDR1 SQVTM, CDR2 ANQGSEA. The CDR3 sequence is CSVENPLRVGGYTF. The CDR3 bases are TGCAGCGTTGAAAACCCTCTGAGGGTTGGTGGCTACACCTTC.

CDR3 in DNA: TGTGCCATCAGTGGAACAGGGGTGCACGGTGAGTGGGCAGATACGCAGTATTTT. Amino acids: CAISGTGVHGEWADTQYF. The chain recombines TRBV10-3 with TRBJ2-3, with 7 bases fitting TRBD1. The CDR3 sequence is 18 residues long. The ends lost 4 bases at V and 4 bases at J; junction bases unmatched: 17. Germline lookup yields CDR1 ENHRY and CDR2 SYGVKD.

The chain has TRBV3-1 (or the pseudogene TRBV3-2) and TRBJ1-2; TRBD1 is a possible D gene (5 bases). This CDR3 is 19 amino acids long. CDR1 and CDR2 (germline): LGHDT, YNNKEL (reference sequence). V dropped 1 base and J dropped 4 bases, with 25 bases sitting between them. The CDR3 DNA is TGTGCCAGCAGCCAAGCACTTGGGACTCCCGAAGGGCCAACCTATGGCTACACCTTC. Its translation: CASSQALGTPEGPTYGYTF.

This chain links TRBV7-9 with TRBJ2-7, with a tentative D call TRBD2 (5 bases). Germline V lookup: CDR1 SEHNR, CDR2 FQNEAQ (reference sequence). With 5 bases removed from V and 2 bases from J, the gap between germline ends came to 10 bases. The CDR3 totals 13 residues. The CDR3 reads CASSLRETYEQYF. CDR3 in DNA: TGTGCCAGCAGCCTAAGGGAGACCTACGAGCAGTACTTC. Full variable domain (missing parts from reference TRBV7-9 and TRBJ2-7): DTGVSQNPRHKITKRGQNVTFRCDPISEHNRLYWYRQTLGQGPEFLTYFQNEAQLEKSRLLSDRFSAERPKGSFSTLEIQRTEQGDSAMYLCASSLRETYEQYFGPGTRLTVT.

CDR3 sequence reads: CASSYADSPYNEQFF. CDR3 DNA: TGTGCCAGCAGTTACGCGGACAGTCCGTACAATGAGCAGTTCTTC. The chain employs TRBV6-6 and TRBJ2-1, with TRBD1 as a possible D gene (6 bases). CDR3 length equals 15 residues. Trimming took 2 bases from V and 4 from J, leaving 12 bases between them. Germline V gene data show CDR1 as MNHNY and CDR2 as SVGAGI (reference sequence).

This chain joins TRBV2 and TRBJ1-2; 8 bases are shared with TRBD1. The length of the CDR3 is 15 residues. Germline V lookup: CDR1 SNHLY, CDR2 FYNNEI. Trimming took 0 bases from V and 3 from J; bases not matched to a gene: 3. For the CDR3, the DNA is TGTGCCAGCAGTGAAGCGGGACAGGAGGACTATGGCTACACCTTC. Amino acid sequence: CASSEAGQEDYGYTF.

The gene calls are TRBV27 and TRBJ2-2, with 12 bases lining up with TRBD2. J lost 3 bases, V lost 4 bases, and 9 bases had no gene match. This CDR3 is built from 18 residues. CDR1 is MNHEY, CDR2 SMNVEV, per germline (reference sequence). CDR3 bases: TGTGCCAGCAGTTCCCACCACCTAGCGGGGGGGGACACCGGGGAGCTGTTTTTT. Its protein product is CASSSHHLAGGDTGELFF.

V is TRBV5-1 and J is TRBJ1-6; no clear D gene. This CDR3 has 14 residues. V gave up 1 base and J gave up 13 bases, with 15 bases separating them. The V gene's germline CDR1 is SGHRS and CDR2 YFSETQ. CDR3 coding DNA: TGCGCCAGCAGCTTGAACCCCAGCACGACTCCCCTCCACTTT. The encoded protein is CASSLNPSTTPLHF.

This chain connects TRBV10-1 to TRBJ2-4, with TRBD1 matching over 10 bases. The CDR3 is 15 residues long. The germline gives CDR1 WNHNN, CDR2 SYGVQD (reference sequence). With 6 bases clipped from V and 6 bases from J, the junction kept 8 bases outside the gene matches. The CDR3 protein is CASSPGTGDSNIQYF. The CDR3 DNA reads as TGCGCCAGCAGCCCTGGGACAGGGGACTCAAACATTCAGTACTTC.

V gene TRBV3-1 (or the pseudogene TRBV3-2) combines with J gene TRBJ1-1, with 9 bases lining up with TRBD1. The CDR3 has 18 residues. The V segment lost 2 bases and the J segment 1 base; nucleotides outside the gene matches: 11. The germline gives CDR1 LGHDT, CDR2 YNNKEL (reference sequence). The CDR3 loop reads CASSQKRGTGSSNTEAFF. The CDR3 coding sequence is TGTGCCAGCAGCCAAAAGAGGGGGACAGGGTCTTCGAACACTGAAGCTTTCTTT.

This clone was seen a few times. This chain connects TRBV14 to TRBJ1-4; perhaps TRBD1 as D (6 bases). The CDR3 has 15 amino acids. Germline CDR1 is SGHDN and CDR2 is FVKESK. The V gene lost 2 bases and the J gene lost 4 bases, with 11 bases spanning the gap. Here the CDR3 reads CASSQNRQDNEKLFF. CDR3 nucleotide sequence: TGTGCCAGCAGCCAAAACCGACAGGATAATGAAAAACTGTTTTTT.

This sequence joins TRBV15 and TRBJ2-7; 7 nucleotides line up with TRBD2. With 5 bases clipped from V and 7 bases from J, the junction kept 8 bases outside the gene matches. Germline CDR1 and CDR2: LNHNV and YYDKDF (reference sequence). This CDR3 has 13 amino acids. As DNA, the CDR3 is TGTGCCACCAGCTTGGGGAGGGTAGGAGAGCAGTACTTC. Translated, it gives CATSLGRVGEQYF.

This clone was detected only once. The chain recombines TRBV7-8 with TRBJ2-1, with D perhaps matching TRBD1 (5 bases). The CDR3 has 18 amino acids. Between the trimmed V and J ends, which lost 2 bases and 9 bases, there was a span of 26 bases. Germline loops: CDR1 SGHVS, CDR2 FQNEAQ. The CDR3 loop reads CASSLSSWLGPVQGEQFF. The CDR3 DNA reads TGTGCCAGCAGCTTATCCTCTTGGCTGGGTCCGGTCCAGGGTGAGCAGTTCTTC.

This chain joins TRBV18 and TRBJ1-6; 8 nucleotides align to TRBD1. V shed 2 bases, J shed 9 bases, and the junction held 12 bases outside the gene matches. Germline V gene sequence: CDR1 KGHSH, CDR2 LQKENI. The CDR3 consists of 17 residues. In DNA, the CDR3 is TGTGCCAGCTCACCAACTCGGGACAGGCAACGGGGTTCACCCCTCCACTTT. Translating gives CASSPTRDRQRGSPLHF.

This chain connects TRBV20-1 to TRBJ2-7, with TRBD1 as a possible D gene (6 bases). CDR3 length: 11 amino acids. The V gene's germline CDR1 is DFQATT and CDR2 SNEGSKA (reference sequence). V lost 6 bases, J lost 2 bases, and 8 bases lay in between. DNA for the CDR3: TGCAGTGCACAGGGTACCTACGAGCAGTACTTC. This codes for CSAQGTYEQYF.

The V call is TRBV4-3, the J call TRBJ1-3, with TRBD1 matching 9 bases. The ends lost 2 bases at V and 7 bases at J; junction bases unmatched: 6. CDR3 length: 15 amino acids. The germline gives CDR1 LGHNA, CDR2 YSLEER. Here the CDR3 DNA reads TGCGCCAGCAGCCAAAAACTCGGGACAGGGAACACCATATATTTT. This translates into CASSQKLGTGNTIYF.

This chain uses TRBV6-5 with TRBJ2-5; 8 bases fit TRBD1. V shed 4 bases, J shed 3 bases, and the junction held 1 base outside the gene matches. The CDR3 loop spans 13 amino acids. In germline, CDR1 is MNHEY, CDR2 SVGAGI. The CDR3 loop is CASSLQGEETQYF. CDR3 nucleotides: TGTGCCAGCAGTTTACAGGGGGAAGAGACCCAGTACTTC.

This clone was observed once. The CDR3 reads CASSLLGYTEAFF. The CDR3 bases are TGTGCCAGCAGCTTATTGGGCTACACTGAAGCTTTCTTT. V gene TRBV7-2 combines with J gene TRBJ1-1; D is uncertain. V lost 2 bases and J lost 3, with 7 bases in between. The CDR3 length is 13 residues. Germline CDR1 and CDR2: SGHTA and FQGNSA.

CDR3 DNA sequence: TGTGCCAGCTCACCACTGCGGGGGCCTTCAGGAGATACGCAGTATTTT. This sequence encodes CASSPLRGPSGDTQYF. The genes are TRBV18 and TRBJ2-3, with D maybe TRBD2 (7 bases). Trimming cost V 1 base and J 5 bases, with 16 bases left between them. Per the germline V gene, CDR1 is KGHSH and CDR2 is LQKENI. This CDR3 spans 16 amino acids.

The chain links TRBV7-3 to TRBJ2-5, with D possibly being TRBD1 (5 bases). This CDR3 region has 13 residues. The V gene lost 5 bases and the J gene lost 3 bases, with 10 bases spanning the gap. Per germline, CDR1 SGHTA and CDR2 FQGTGA. CDR3 coding DNA: TGTGCCAGCAGCGCTACGGACAAAGAGACCCAGTACTTC. This encodes CASSATDKETQYF.

This clone has just one count. The rearrangement links TRBV6-4 to TRBJ1-2; 8 bases are shared with TRBD1. V dropped 3 bases and J dropped 0; count of bases not matched to a gene: 9. Germline CDR1 and CDR2: MRHNA and SNTAGT. The CDR3 spans 17 residues. The CDR3 coding sequence is TGTGCCAGCAGTGAATCCCGGGACAGGCTAGCTAACTATGGCTACACCTTC. Residues: CASSESRDRLANYGYTF.

This chain joins TRBV6-5 and TRBJ1-2; 7 bases line up with TRBD1. CDR1 and CDR2 (germline): MNHEY, SVGAGI. The CDR3 covers 12 residues. V lost 8 bases to trimming and J lost 2 bases; unmatched junction nucleotides: 2. CDR3 protein: CASGQANYGYTF. Written as DNA, the CDR3 is TGTGCCAGCGGACAGGCCAACTATGGCTACACCTTC.

J is TRBJ2-1 and V is TRBV24-1; 8 bases map to TRBD1. The V gene end was trimmed by 4 bases and the J gene end by 7 bases; junction bases not matched to a gene: 11. Germline assignment: CDR1 KGHDR and CDR2 SFDVKD. CDR3 length: 16 amino acids. The CDR3 loop reads CATSDLGQGSGNEQFF. The CDR3 region has the DNA TGTGCCACCAGTGACCTCGGACAGGGTTCGGGGAATGAGCAGTTCTTC.

V and J are TRBV5-1 and TRBJ1-1; D may be TRBD1 (6 bases). V lost 4 bases to trimming and J lost 11 bases, with 18 bases between them. The CDR3 has 13 residues. CDR1 SGHRS and CDR2 YFSETQ come from the germline V gene. CDR3 region: CASSPGGTQGAFF. The CDR3 nucleotides read TGCGCCAGCAGCCCTGGTGGAACCCAGGGGGCTTTCTTT.